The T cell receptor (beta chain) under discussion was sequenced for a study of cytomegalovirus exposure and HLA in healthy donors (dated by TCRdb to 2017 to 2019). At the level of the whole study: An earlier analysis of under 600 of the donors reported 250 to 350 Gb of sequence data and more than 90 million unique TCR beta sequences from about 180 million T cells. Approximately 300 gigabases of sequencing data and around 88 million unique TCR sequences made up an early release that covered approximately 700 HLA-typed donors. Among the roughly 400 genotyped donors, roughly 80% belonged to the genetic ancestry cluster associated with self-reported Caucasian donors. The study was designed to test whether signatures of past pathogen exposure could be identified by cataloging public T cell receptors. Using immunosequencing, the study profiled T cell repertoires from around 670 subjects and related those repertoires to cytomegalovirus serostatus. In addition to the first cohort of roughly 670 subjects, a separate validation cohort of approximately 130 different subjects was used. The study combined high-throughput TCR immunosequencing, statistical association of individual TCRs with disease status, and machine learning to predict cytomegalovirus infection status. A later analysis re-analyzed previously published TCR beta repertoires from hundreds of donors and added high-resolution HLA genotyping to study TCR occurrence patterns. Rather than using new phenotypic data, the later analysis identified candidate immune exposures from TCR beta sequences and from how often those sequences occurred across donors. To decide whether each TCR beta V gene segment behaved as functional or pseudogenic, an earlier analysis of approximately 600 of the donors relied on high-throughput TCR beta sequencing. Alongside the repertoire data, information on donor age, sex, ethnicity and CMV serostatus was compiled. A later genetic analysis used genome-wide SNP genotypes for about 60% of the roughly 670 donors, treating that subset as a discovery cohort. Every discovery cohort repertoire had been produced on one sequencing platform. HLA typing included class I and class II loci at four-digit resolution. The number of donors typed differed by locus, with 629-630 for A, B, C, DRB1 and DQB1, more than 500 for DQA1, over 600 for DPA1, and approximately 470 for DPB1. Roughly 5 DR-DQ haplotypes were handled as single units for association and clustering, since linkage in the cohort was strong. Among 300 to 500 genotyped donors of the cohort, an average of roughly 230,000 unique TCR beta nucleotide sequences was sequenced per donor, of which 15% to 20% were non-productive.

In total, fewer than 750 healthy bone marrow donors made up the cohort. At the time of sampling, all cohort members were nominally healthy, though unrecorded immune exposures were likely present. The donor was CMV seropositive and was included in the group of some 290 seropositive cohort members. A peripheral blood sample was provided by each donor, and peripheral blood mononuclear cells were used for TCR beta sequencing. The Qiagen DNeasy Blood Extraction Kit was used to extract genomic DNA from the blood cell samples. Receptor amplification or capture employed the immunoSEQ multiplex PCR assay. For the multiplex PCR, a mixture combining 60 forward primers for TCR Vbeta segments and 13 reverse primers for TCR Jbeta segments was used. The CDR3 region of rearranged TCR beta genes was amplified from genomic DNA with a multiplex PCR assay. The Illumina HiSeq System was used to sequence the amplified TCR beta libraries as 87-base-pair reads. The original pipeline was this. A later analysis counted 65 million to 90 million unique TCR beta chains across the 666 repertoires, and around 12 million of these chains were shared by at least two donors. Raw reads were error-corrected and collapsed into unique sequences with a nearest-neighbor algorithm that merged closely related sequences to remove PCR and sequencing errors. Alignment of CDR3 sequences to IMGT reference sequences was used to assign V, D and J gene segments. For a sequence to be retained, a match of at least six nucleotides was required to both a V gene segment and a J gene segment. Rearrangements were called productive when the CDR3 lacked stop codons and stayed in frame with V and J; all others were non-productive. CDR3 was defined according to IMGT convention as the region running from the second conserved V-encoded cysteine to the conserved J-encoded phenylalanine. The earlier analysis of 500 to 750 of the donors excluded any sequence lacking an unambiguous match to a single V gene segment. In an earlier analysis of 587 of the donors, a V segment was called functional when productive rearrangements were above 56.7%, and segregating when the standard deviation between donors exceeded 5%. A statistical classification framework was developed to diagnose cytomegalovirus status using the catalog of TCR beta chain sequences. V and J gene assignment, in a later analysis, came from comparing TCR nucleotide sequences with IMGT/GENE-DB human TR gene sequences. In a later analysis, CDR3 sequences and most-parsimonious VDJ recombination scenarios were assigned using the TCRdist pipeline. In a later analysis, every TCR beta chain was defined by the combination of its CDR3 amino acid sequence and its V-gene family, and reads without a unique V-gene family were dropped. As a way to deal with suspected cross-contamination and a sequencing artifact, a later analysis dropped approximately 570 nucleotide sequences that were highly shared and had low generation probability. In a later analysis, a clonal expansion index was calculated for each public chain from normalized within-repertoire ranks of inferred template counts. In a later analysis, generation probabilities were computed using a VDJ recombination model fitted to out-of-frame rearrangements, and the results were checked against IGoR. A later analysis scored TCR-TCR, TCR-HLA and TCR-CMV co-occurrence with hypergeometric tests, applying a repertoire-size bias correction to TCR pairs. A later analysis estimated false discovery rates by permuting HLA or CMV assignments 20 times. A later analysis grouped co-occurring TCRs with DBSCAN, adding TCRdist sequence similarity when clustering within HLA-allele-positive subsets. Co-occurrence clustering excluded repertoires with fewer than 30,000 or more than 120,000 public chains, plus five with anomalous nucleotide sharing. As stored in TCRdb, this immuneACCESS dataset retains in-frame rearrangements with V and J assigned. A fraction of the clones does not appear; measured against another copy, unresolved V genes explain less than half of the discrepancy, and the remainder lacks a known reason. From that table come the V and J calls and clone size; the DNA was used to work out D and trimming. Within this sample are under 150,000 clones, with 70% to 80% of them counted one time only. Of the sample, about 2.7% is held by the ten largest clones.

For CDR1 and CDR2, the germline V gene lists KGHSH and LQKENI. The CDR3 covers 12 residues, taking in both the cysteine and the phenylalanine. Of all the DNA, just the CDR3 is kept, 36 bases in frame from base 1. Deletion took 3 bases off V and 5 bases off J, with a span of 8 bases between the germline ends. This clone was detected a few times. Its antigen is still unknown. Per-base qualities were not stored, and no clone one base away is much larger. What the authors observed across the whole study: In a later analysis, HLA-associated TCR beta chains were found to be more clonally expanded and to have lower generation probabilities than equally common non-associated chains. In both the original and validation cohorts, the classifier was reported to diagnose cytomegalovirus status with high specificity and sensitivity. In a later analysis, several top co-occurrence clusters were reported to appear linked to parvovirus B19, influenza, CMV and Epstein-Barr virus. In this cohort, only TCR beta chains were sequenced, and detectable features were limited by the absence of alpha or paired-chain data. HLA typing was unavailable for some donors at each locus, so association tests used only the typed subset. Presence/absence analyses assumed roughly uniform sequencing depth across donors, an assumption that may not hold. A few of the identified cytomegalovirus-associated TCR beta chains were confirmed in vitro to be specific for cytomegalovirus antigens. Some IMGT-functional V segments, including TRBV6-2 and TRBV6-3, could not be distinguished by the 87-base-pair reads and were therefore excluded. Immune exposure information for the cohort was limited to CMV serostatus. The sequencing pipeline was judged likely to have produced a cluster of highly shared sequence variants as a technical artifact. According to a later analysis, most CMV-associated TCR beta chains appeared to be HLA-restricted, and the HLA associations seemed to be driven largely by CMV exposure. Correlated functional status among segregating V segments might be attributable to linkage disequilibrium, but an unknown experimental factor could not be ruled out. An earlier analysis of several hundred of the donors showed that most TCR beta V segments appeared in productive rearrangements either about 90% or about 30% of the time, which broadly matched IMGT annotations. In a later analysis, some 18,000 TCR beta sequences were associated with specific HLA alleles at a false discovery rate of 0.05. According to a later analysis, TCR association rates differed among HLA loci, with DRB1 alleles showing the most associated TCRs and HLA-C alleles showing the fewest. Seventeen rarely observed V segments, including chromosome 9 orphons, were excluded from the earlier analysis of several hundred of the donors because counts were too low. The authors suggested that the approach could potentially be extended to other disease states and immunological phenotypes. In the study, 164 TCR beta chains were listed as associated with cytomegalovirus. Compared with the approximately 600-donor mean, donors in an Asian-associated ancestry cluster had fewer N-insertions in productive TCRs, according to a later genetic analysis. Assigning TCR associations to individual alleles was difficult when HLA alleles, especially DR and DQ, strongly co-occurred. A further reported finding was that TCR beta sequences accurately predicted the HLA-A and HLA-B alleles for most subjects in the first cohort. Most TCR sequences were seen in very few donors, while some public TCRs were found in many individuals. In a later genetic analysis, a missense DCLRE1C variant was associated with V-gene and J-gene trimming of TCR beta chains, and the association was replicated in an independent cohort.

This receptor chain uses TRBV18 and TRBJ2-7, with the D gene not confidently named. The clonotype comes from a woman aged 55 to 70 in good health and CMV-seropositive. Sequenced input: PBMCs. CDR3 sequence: CASSPEADEQYF. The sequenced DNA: TGTGCCAGCTCACCCGAGGCGGACGAGCAGTACTTC. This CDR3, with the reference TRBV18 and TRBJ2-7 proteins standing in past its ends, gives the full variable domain NAGVMQNPRHLVRRRGQEARLRCSPMKGHSHVYWYRQLPEEGLKFMVYLQKENIIDESGMPKERFSAEFPKEGPSILRIQQVVRGDSAAYFCASSPEADEQYFGPGTRLTVT.